This entry features one TCR beta chain sequence. The sample is drawn from a study of blood T cell repertoires in COVID-19. Background on the study: T cells, B-cell-depleted T cells, or PBMCs provided the cDNA or gDNA that served as material.

Those enrolled, adults aged roughly 18 to 95 years, came from roughly 22 US areas. Authors' analysis steps: Using reference gene primer amplification, nucleated cell counts were estimated. Here immunoSEQ multiplex PCR was the method, and the copy in TCRdb shows in-frame clones only, minus some. V, J and clone size were drawn from that table, and D and trimming were deduced from the DNA. The table lists fewer than 350,000 clones, approximately 91% of them singletons. Germline CDR1 reads MDHEN; CDR2 reads SYDVKM. The CDR3 consists of 14 residues. Trimming left V 6 bases short and J 7 bases short, with 19 bases between.

V is TRBV28 and J is TRBJ2-7; D is possibly TRBD1 (7 bases). Sequencing was carried out using PBMCs or T cells enriched from blood (not recorded which). This clonotype was obtained from a woman aged 40 to 50 with acute COVID-19. CDR3 loop: CASRGTAGTWEQYF. The CDR3 coding sequence is TGTGCCAGCAGGGGGACAGCGGGCACATGGGAGCAGTACTTC.